Sequencing of this TCR beta chain was carried out in a study of T cell responses to AZD1222 COVID-19 vaccine. As to this clone: What it recognizes is unknown.

Whole-study findings and limits: Among the donors, most were white British and more were female, and clonal diversity was possibly underestimated. Spike-specific TCR breadth and depth were elevated following two AZD1222 doses. The CD4 TCRs associated with vaccination extended across spike and predominated at 160-218 and 743-854.

V lost 0 bases and J lost 2, with 5 bases in between. Germline CDR1 and CDR2: MNHEY and SVGEGT. This CDR3 region has 13 residues. Generated by immunoSEQ multiplex PCR, the TCRdb table keeps only in-frame clones and is missing some. The table shows roughly 21,000 clones, with about 80% occurring only once. The specimen comprised peripheral blood, sampled on day 0 of AZD1222 vaccination. This sequence joins TRBV6-2 or TRBV6-3 and TRBJ2-7; possible D gene TRBD1, 5 bases. The TCR was taken from an adult in good health. The CDR3 sequence: CASSYSDTYEQYF. The CDR3 DNA sequence: TGTGCCAGCAGTTACTCGGACACCTACGAGCAGTACTTC.